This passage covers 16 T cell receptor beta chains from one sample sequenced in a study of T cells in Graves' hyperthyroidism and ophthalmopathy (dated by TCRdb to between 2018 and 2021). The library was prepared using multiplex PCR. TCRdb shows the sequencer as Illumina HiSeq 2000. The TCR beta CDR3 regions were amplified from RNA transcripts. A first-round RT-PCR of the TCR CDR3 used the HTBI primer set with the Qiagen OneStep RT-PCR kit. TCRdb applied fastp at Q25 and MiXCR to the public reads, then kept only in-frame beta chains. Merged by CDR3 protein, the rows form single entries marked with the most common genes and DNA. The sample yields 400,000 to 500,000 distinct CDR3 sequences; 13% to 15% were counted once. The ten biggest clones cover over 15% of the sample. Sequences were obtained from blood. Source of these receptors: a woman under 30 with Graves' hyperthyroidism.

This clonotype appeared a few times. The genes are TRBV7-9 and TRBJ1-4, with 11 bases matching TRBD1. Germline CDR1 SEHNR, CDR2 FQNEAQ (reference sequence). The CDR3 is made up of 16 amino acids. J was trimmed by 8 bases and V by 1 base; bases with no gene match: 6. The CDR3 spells CASSLGTGGAEEKLFF. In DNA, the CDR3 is TGTGCCAGCAGCTTAGGGACAGGGGGCGCGGAGGAAAAACTGTTTTTT.

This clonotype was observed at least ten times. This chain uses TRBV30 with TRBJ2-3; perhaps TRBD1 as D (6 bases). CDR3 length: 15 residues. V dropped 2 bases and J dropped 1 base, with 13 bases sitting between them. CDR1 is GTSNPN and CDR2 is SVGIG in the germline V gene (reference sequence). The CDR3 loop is CAWSYTGIGTDTQYF. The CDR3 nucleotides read TGTGCCTGGAGTTATACAGGGATTGGCACAGATACGCAGTATTTT.

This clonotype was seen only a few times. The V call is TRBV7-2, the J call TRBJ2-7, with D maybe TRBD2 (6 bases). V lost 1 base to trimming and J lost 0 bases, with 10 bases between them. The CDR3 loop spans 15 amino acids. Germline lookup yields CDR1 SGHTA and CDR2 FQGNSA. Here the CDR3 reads CASSLEIAASYEQYF. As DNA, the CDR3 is TGTGCCAGCAGCTTAGAAATAGCGGCCTCCTACGAGCAGTACTTC.

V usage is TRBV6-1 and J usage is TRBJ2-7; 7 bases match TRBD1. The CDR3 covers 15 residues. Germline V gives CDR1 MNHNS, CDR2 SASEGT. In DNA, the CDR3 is TGTGCCAGCAGTCCCGGGGACAGTAGCTCCTACGGGCAGTACGTC. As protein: CASSPGDSSSYGQYV.

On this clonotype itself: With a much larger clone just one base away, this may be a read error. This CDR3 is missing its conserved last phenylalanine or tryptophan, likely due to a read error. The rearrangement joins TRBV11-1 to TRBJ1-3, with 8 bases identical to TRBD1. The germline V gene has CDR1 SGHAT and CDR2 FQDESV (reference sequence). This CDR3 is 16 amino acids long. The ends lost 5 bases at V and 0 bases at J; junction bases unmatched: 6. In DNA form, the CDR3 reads TGTGCCAGCAGCCGGACAGGGACTAGCTCTGGAAACACCATATATTTG. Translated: CASSRTGTSSGNTIYL.

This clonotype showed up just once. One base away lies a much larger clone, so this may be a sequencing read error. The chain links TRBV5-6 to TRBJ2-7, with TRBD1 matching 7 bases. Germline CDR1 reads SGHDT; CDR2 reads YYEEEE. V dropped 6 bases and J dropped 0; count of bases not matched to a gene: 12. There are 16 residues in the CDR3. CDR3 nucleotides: TGTGCCAGCACCTTAAGTGGGACAGTCCGCTCCTACGAGCAGTACTTC. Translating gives CASTLSGTVRSYEQYF. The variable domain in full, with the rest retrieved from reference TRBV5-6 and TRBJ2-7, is DAGVTQSPTHLIKTRGQQVTLRCSPKSGHDTVSWYQQALGQGPQFIFQYYEEEERQRGNFPDRFSGHQFPNYSSELNVNALLLGDSALYLCASTLSGTVRSYEQYFGPGTRLTVT.

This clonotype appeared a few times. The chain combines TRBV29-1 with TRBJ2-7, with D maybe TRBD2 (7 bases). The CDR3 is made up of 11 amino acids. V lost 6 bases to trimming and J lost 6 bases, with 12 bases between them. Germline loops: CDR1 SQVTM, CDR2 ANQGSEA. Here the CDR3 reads CSVGGGGEQYF. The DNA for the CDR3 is TGCAGCGTGGGAGGGGGTGGCGAGCAGTACTTC.

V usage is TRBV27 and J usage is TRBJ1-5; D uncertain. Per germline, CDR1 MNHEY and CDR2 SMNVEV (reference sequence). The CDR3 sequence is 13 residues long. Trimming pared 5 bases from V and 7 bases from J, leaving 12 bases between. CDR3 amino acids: CASSPWIRQPQHF. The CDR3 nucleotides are TGTGCCAGCAGTCCTTGGATAAGGCAGCCCCAGCATTTT.

This chain's CDR3 is CASSVGLNTGELFF. CDR3 sequence (DNA): TGTGCCAGCAGTGTAGGACTGAACACCGGGGAGCTGTTTTTT. This chain links TRBV6-1 with TRBJ2-2; maybe TRBD2 (5 bases). The V gene lost 4 bases and the J gene lost 1 base, with 7 bases spanning the gap. This CDR3 spans 14 amino acids. The germline CDR1 and CDR2 sequences are MNHNS and SASEGT.

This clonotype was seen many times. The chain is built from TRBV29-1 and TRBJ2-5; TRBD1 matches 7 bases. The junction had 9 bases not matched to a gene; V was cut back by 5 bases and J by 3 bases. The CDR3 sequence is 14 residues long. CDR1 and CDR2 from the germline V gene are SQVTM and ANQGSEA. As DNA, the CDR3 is TGCAGCGTTCCGGGACAGCGGTTTGAAGAGACCCAGTACTTC. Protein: CSVPGQRFEETQYF. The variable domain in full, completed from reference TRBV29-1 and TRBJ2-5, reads SAVISQKPSRDICQRGTSLTIQCQVDSQVTMMFWYRQQPGQSLTLIATANQGSEATYESGFVIDKFPISRPNLTFSTLTVSNMSPEDSSIYLCSVPGQRFEETQYFGPGTRLLVL.

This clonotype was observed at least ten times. This chain's CDR3 is CAVNGSGSRETQYF. Written as DNA, the CDR3 is TGTGCCGTCAACGGTAGCGGGAGTCGAGAGACCCAGTACTTC. The rearrangement links TRBV10-3 to TRBJ2-5; 9 bases match TRBD2. J lost 4 bases, V lost 11 bases, and 11 bases had no gene match. This CDR3 contains 14 residues. From germline, CDR1 is ENHRY and CDR2 SYGVKD.

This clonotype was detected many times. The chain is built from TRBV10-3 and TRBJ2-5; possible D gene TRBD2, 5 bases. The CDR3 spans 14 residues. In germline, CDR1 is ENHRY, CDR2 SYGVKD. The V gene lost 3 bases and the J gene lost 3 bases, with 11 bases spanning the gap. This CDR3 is CAISDRTREETQYF. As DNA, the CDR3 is TGTGCCATCAGTGATAGGACTCGGGAAGAGACCCAGTACTTC.

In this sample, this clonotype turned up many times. CDR3 in amino acids: CASSQLASGTSEQYF. In DNA form, the CDR3 reads TGTGCCAGCAGTCAATTAGCTTCCGGGACATCCGAGCAGTACTTC. V usage is TRBV5-5 and J usage is TRBJ2-7, with D perhaps matching TRBD1 (6 bases). V gave up 5 bases and J gave up 6 bases, with 21 bases separating them. The V gene's germline CDR1 is SGHKS and CDR2 YYEKEE (reference sequence). This CDR3 has 15 residues. The full variable domain, completed using reference TRBV5-5 and TRBJ2-7, is DAGVTQSPTHLIKTRGQQVTLRCSPISGHKSVSWYQQVLGQGPQFIFQYYEKEERGRGNFPDRFSARQFPNYSSELNVNALLLGDSALYLCASSQLASGTSEQYFGPGTRLTVT.

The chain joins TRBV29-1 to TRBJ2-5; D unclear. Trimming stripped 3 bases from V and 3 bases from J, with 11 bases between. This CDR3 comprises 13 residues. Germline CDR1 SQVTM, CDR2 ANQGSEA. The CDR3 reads CSVDVGKEETQYF. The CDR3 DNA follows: TGCAGCGTTGACGTGGGGAAGGAAGAGACCCAGTACTTC.

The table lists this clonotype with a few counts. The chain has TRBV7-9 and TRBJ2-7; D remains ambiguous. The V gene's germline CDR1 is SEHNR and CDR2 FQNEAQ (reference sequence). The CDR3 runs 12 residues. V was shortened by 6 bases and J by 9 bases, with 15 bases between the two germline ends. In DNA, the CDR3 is TGTGCCAGCAGTTCGACGACCCAAGGGCAGTACTTC. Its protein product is CASSSTTQGQYF. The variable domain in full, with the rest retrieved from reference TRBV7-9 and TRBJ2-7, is DTGVSQNPRHKITKRGQNVTFRCDPISEHNRLYWYRQTLGQGPEFLTYFQNEAQLEKSRLLSDRFSAERPKGSFSTLEIQRTEQGDSAMYLCASSSTTQGQYFGPGTRLTVT.

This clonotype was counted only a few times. The CDR3 DNA reads TGCGCCAGCAGCTCTACTTGCGGGAGGGTAAGTGAGCAGTTCTTC. Encoded protein: CASSSTCGRVSEQFF. This sequence joins TRBV5-1 and TRBJ2-1, with 9 positions matching TRBD2. Trimming cost V 3 bases and J 9 bases; bases outside gene matches: 10. The germline V gene encodes CDR1 SGHRS and CDR2 YFSETQ. The CDR3 extends over 15 amino acids.